The T cell receptor beta chain under discussion was sequenced for a study of T cell responses to AZD1222 COVID-19 vaccine. Findings of the study overall: At study baseline, merely more than 5 AZD1222 recipients were seropositive. Across the whole spike, CD4 TCRs peaked at regions 160-218 and 743-854.

Notes on this clone: Its antigen is undetermined.

Profiled with immunoSEQ multiplex PCR; TCRdb holds only in-frame clones, not every one. In the table there are about 160,000 clones, around nine tenths of which are singletons. This sample comprised peripheral blood, obtained on day 0 of AZD1222 vaccination. This TCR was recovered from an adult in good health.

CDR3 loop: CASSLIQGANTEAFF. The CDR3 DNA sequence: TGTGCCAGCAGCCTAATACAGGGGGCGAACACTGAAGCTTTCTTT. The J gene is TRBJ1-1, the V gene TRBV7-9; 9 bases are shared with TRBD1. Germline values: CDR1 SEHNR, CDR2 FQNEAQ (reference sequence). V trimming: 5 bases; J trimming: 1 base; junction bases outside the gene matches: 5. The CDR3 is 15 residues long.